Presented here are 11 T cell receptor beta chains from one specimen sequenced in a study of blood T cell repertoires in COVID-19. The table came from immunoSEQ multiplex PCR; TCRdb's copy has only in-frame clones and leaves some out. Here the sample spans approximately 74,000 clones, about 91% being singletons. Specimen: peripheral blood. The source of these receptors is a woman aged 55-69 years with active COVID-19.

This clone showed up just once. The CDR3 reads CASSQLGQGRETQYF. CDR3 nucleotides: TGTGCCAGCAGTCAGCTAGGACAGGGGAGAGAGACCCAGTACTTC. The genes are TRBV28 and TRBJ2-5, with TRBD1 identical over 9 bases. Per the germline V gene, CDR1 is MDHEN and CDR2 is SYDVKM. The CDR3 is 15 amino acids. With V trimmed by 5 bases and J by 4 bases, 8 bases remained unmatched. The full variable domain, completed using reference TRBV28 and TRBJ2-5, is DVKVTQSSRYLVKRTGEKVFLECVQDMDHENMFWYRQDPGLGLRLIYFSYDVKMKEKGDIPEGYSVSREKKERFSLILESASTNQTSMYLCASSQLGQGRETQYFGPGTRLLVL.

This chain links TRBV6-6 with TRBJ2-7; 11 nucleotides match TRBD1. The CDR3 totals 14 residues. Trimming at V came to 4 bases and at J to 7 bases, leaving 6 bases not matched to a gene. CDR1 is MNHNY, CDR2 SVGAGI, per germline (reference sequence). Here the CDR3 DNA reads TGTGCCAGCAGTTCAGGACAGGGGGCTGTTGAGCAGTACTTC. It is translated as CASSSGQGAVEQYF.

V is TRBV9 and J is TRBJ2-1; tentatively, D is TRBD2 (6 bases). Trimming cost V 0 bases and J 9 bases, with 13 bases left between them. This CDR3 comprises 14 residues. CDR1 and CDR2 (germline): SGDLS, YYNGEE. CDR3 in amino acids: CASSVGQGGGEQFF. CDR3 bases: TGTGCCAGCAGCGTAGGCCAGGGAGGAGGTGAGCAGTTCTTC.

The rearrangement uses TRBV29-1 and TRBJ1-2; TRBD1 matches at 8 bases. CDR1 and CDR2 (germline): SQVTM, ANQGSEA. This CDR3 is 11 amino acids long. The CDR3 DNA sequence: TGCGGACAGGGTTCTCCCTATGGCTACACCTTC. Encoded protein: CGQGSPYGYTF.

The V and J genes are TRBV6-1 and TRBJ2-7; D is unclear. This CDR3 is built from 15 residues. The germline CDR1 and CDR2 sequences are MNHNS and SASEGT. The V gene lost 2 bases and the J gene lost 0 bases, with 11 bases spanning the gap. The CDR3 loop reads CASSELGSSSYEQYF. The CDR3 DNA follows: TGTGCCAGCAGTGAATTGGGCAGCAGCTCCTACGAGCAGTACTTC.

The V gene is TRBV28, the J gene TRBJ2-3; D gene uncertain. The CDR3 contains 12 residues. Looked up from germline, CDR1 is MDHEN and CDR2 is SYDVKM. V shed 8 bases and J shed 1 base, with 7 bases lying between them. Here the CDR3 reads CASGVRTDTQYF. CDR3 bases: TGTGCCAGCGGAGTACGCACAGATACGCAGTATTTT.

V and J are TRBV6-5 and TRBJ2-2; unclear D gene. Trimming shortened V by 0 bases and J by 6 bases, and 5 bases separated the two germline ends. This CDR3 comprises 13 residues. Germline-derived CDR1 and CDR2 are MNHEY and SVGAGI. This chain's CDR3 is CASSYSRSGELFF. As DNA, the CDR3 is TGTGCCAGCAGTTACTCCCGGTCCGGGGAGCTGTTTTTT.

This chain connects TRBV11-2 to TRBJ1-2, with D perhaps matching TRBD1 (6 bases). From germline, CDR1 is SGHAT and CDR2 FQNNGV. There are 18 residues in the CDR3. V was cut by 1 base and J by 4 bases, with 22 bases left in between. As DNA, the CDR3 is TGTGCCAGCAGCTTAGGGACGGGCGCGCAGACAGGCCTCTATGGCTACACCTTC. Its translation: CASSLGTGAQTGLYGYTF. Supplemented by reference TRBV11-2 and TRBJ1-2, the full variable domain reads EAGVAQSPRYKIIEKRQSVAFWCNPISGHATLYWYQQILGQGPKLLIQFQNNGVVDDSQLPKDRFSAERLKGVDSTLKIQPAKLEDSAVYLCASSLGTGAQTGLYGYTFGSGTRLTVV.

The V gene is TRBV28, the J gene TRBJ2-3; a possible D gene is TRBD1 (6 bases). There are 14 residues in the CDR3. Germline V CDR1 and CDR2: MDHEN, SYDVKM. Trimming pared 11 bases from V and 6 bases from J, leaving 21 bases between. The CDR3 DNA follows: TGTGCCTCCACTCGAGGGGGTAGCGAGGATACGCAGTATTTT. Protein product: CASTRGGSEDTQYF.

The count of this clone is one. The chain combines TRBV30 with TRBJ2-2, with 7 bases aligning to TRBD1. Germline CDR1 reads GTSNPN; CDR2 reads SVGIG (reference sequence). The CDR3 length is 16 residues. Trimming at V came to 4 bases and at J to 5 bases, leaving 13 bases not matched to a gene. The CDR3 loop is CAWMAVWDSRTGELFF. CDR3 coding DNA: TGTGCCTGGATGGCGGTGTGGGACAGCAGAACCGGGGAGCTGTTTTTT.

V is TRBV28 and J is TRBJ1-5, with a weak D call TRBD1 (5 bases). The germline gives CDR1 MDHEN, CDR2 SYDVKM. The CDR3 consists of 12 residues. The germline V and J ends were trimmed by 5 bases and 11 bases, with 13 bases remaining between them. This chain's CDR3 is CASSPAGSAQHF. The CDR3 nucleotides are TGTGCCAGCAGTCCCGCAGGGTCAGCCCAGCATTTT.